This T cell receptor beta chain was documented in a study of blood T cell repertoires in COVID-19. Study-wide background: The origin of the acute and convalescent COVID-19 samples was the United States, Italy and Spain.

In the original processing: Estimates of nucleated cell counts were drawn from the amplification of reference gene primers. TCRdb keeps only in-frame clones here, not all; method: immunoSEQ multiplex PCR. V, J and clone size reflect that table, while D and trimming were determined from the DNA. Among about 170,000 clones listed, approximately 82% were seen once. The study drew participants aged about 18 to 95 years from approximately 23 US areas. Cohorts were assigned according to the clinical history that participants reported. Looked up from germline, CDR1 is SNHLY and CDR2 is FYNNEI. The germline V and J ends were trimmed by 4 bases and 1 base, with 7 bases remaining between them. CDR3 length: 13 residues.

Sequencing input: PBMCs or T cells enriched from blood (not recorded which). The chain is built from TRBV2 and TRBJ1-1; D is perhaps TRBD1 (5 bases). This receptor was obtained from a woman aged 45-65 years in a cohort exposed to, infected with or recovered from COVID-19 (not recorded which). In nucleotides, the CDR3 is TGTGCCAGCAGTGTGGGGCCGAACACTGAAGCTTTCTTT. Translating gives CASSVGPNTEAFF. The full variable domain, completed using reference TRBV2 and TRBJ1-1, is EPEVTQTPSHQVTQMGQEVILRCVPISNHLYFYWYRQILGQKVEFLVSFYNNEISEKSEIFDDQFSVERPDGSNFTLKIRSTKLEDSAMYFCASSVGPNTEAFFGQGTRLTVV.